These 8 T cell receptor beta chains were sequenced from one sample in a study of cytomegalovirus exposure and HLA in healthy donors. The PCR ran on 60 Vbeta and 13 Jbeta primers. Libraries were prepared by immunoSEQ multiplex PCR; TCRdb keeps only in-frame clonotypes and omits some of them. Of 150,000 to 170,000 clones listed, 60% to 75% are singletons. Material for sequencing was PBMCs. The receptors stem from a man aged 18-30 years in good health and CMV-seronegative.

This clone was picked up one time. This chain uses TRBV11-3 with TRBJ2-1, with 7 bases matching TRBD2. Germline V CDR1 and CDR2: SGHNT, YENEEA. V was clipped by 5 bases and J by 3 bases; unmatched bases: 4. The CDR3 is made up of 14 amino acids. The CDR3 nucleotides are TGTGCCAGCAGCGTCGGCGGGGGCTACAATGAGCAGTTCTTC. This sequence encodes CASSVGGGYNEQFF.

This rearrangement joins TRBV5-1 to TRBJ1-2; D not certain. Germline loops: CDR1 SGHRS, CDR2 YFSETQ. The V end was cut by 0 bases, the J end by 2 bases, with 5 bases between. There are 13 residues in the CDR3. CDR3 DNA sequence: TGCGCCAGCAGCTTGGGCGAGAACTATGGCTACACCTTC. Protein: CASSLGENYGYTF. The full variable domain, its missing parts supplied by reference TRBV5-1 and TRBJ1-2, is KAGVTQTPRYLIKTRGQQVTLSCSPISGHRSVSWYQQTPGQGLQFLFEYFSETQRNKGNFPGRFSGRQFSNSRSEMNVSTLELGDSALYLCASSLGENYGYTFGSGTRLTVV.

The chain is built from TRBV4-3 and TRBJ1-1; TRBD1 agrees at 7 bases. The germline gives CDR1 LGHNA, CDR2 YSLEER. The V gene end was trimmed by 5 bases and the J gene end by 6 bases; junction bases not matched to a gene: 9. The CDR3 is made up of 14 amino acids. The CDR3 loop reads CASSGRRQGPEAFF. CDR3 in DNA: TGCGCCAGCAGCGGGAGAAGACAGGGCCCTGAAGCTTTCTTT.

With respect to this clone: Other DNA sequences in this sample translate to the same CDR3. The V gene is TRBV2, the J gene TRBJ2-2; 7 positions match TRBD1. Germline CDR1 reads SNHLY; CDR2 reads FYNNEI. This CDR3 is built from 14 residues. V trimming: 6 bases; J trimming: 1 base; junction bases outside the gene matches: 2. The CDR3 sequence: CASRDRVNTGELFF. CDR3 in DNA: TGTGCCAGCAGAGACAGGGTGAACACCGGGGAGCTGTTTTTT.

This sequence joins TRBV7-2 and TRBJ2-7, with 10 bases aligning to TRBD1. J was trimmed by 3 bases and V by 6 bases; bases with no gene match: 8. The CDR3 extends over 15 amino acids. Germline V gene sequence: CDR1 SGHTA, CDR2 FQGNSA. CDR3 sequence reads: CASSSGQGRFYEQYF. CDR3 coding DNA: TGTGCCAGCAGTTCGGGACAGGGGCGGTTCTACGAGCAGTACTTC.

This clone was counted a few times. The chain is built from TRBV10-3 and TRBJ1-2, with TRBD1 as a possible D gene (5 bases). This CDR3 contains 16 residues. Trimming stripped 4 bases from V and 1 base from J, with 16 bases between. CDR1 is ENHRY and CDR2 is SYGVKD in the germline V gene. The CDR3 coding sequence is TGTGCCATCAGTGGCAGGGAACCCAGCGATAACTATGGCTACACCTTC. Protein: CAISGREPSDNYGYTF.

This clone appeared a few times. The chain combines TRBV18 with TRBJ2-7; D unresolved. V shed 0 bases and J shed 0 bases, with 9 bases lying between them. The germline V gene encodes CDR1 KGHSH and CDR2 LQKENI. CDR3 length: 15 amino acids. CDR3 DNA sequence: TGTGCCAGCTCACCACCCCGGCTTAGCTCCTACGAGCAGTACGTC. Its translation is CASSPPRLSSYEQYV.

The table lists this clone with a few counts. This CDR3 is CASSLPGGVTEAFF. In DNA, the CDR3 is TGTGCCAGCAGCTTGCCTGGGGGGGTCACTGAAGCTTTCTTT. The chain carries TRBV5-4 and TRBJ1-1, with D maybe TRBD1 (5 bases). CDR1 and CDR2 from the germline V gene are SGHNT and YYREEE (reference sequence). This CDR3 is built from 14 residues. V shed 1 base and J shed 4 bases, with 11 bases lying between them.